The 21 T cell receptor beta chains in this list originate from one sample, sequenced in a study of cytomegalovirus exposure and HLA in healthy donors. PCR used 60 Vbeta primers and 13 Jbeta primers. Some clones are missing from TCRdb's copy, which holds only in-frame ones; the method was immunoSEQ multiplex PCR. The top ten hold 5% to 6.5% of the sample, which has approximately 240,000 clones, about four fifths seen once. The source material was PBMCs. All receptors come from a woman aged 40 to 50 in good health and CMV-seropositive.

V usage is TRBV4-2 and J usage is TRBJ2-3; the match to TRBD1 covers 8 bases. Germline CDR1 is LGHNA and CDR2 is YNFKEQ. This CDR3 region has 16 residues. V was pared by 4 bases and J by 6 bases, with 12 bases of the junction left unmatched. CDR3 in amino acids: CASSPTRGQGSDTQYF. The DNA of the CDR3 is TGTGCCAGCAGCCCCACCCGCGGACAGGGATCGGATACGCAGTATTTT.

V is TRBV5-6 and J is TRBJ2-5; no definite D call. Trimming took 1 base from V and 5 from J, leaving 9 bases between them. Per the germline V gene, CDR1 is SGHDT and CDR2 is YYEEEE. The CDR3 runs 13 residues. The CDR3 reads CASSLPSVETQYF. In DNA, the CDR3 is TGTGCCAGCAGCTTGCCGTCGGTGGAGACCCAGTACTTC.

J is TRBJ1-5 and V is TRBV5-3; unclear D gene. TRBV5-3 is an ORF, with its function uncertain. This CDR3 region has 15 residues. V lost 0 bases and J lost 7, with 14 bases in between. CDR3 sequence (DNA): TGTGCCAGAAGCTTGGTACTCCCGTCGGGACAGCCCCAGCATTTT. Translation: CARSLVLPSGQPQHF.

J is TRBJ2-2 and V is TRBV6-5; D not resolved. CDR1 and CDR2 from the germline V gene are MNHEY and SVGAGI. Between the trimmed V and J ends, which lost 2 bases and 0 bases, there was a span of 7 bases. CDR3 size: 15 residues. As DNA, the CDR3 is TGTGCCAGCAGTTACGGGCTTTCGAACACCGGGGAGCTGTTTTTT. Protein: CASSYGLSNTGELFF.

This clone was detected once. The identical CDR3 is also encoded by other nucleotide sequences in the sample. The CDR3 region has the DNA TGTGCCAGCAGTTACTCCAGGGGAACTGAAGCTTTCTTT. Translating gives CASSYSRGTEAFF. The chain couples TRBV6-5 to TRBJ1-1; a weak D match, TRBD1 (6 bases). The CDR3 covers 13 residues. Trimming pared 0 bases from V and 5 bases from J, leaving 7 bases between. Germline loops: CDR1 MNHEY, CDR2 SVGAGI.

This chain joins TRBV7-7 and TRBJ2-3; 8 nucleotides align to TRBD1. This CDR3 is 16 amino acids long. The junction had 8 bases not matched to a gene; V was cut back by 5 bases and J by 1 base. Per the germline V gene, CDR1 is SSHAT and CDR2 is FNYEAQ (reference sequence). DNA for the CDR3: TGTGCCAGCAGCCCCGGGACAGGTCTCCGCACAGATACGCAGTATTTT. Translation: CASSPGTGLRTDTQYF. Full variable domain (missing parts from reference TRBV7-7 and TRBJ2-3): GAGVSQSPRYKVTKRGQDVTLRCDPISSHATLYWYQQALGQGPEFLTYFNYEAQPDKSGLPSDRFSAERPEGSISTLTIQRTEQRDSAMYRCASSPGTGLRTDTQYFGPGTRLTVL.

The rearrangement uses TRBV5-6 and TRBJ2-7, with TRBD1 matching over 7 bases. This CDR3 is built from 14 residues. CDR1 and CDR2 (germline): SGHDT, YYEEEE. The V segment lost 1 base and the J segment 7 bases; nucleotides outside the gene matches: 8. In DNA form, the CDR3 reads TGTGCCAGCAGCTTGAAGCAGGGGGTGGGGGAGCAGTACTTC. This sequence encodes CASSLKQGVGEQYF. Supplemented by reference TRBV5-6 and TRBJ2-7, the full variable domain reads DAGVTQSPTHLIKTRGQQVTLRCSPKSGHDTVSWYQQALGQGPQFIFQYYEEEERQRGNFPDRFSGHQFPNYSSELNVNALLLGDSALYLCASSLKQGVGEQYFGPGTRLTVT.

This clone was detected a few times. The same CDR3 arises from other DNA sequences in this sample as well. The rearrangement uses TRBV7-3 and TRBJ2-2, with 14 bases that match TRBD2. CDR1 SGHTA and CDR2 FQGTGA come from the germline V gene. CDR3 length equals 16 residues. J was trimmed by 4 bases and V by 5 bases; bases with no gene match: 3. The CDR3 DNA follows: TGTGCCAGCAGCCTAGGACTAGCGGGGGGCACCGGGGAGCTGTTTTTT. It specifies CASSLGLAGGTGELFF.

CDR3: CASSRGSGETQYF. The DNA of the CDR3 is TGTGCCAGCAGCCGAGGGTCGGGAGAGACCCAGTACTTC. The rearrangement links TRBV2 to TRBJ2-5; tentative D call: TRBD2 (5 bases). Germline V gene lookup returns CDR1 SNHLY and CDR2 FYNNEI. Trimming shortened V by 6 bases and J by 4 bases, and 12 bases separated the two germline ends. The CDR3 contains 13 residues.

This chain joins TRBV5-1 and TRBJ2-5; D gene ambiguous. The CDR3 consists of 11 residues. V lost 4 bases and J 12 bases, leaving 13 bases between the germline ends. CDR1 and CDR2 from the germline V gene are SGHRS and YFSETQ. The CDR3 loop is CASSQQGDEYF. CDR3 coding DNA: TGCGCCAGCAGCCAGCAAGGAGACGAGTACTTC.

This chain links TRBV6-5 with TRBJ2-7; 9 bases map to TRBD2. The CDR3 consists of 15 residues. V shed 2 bases, J shed 7 bases, and the junction held 9 bases outside the gene matches. Germline V lookup: CDR1 MNHEY, CDR2 SVGAGI. The CDR3 DNA follows: TGTGCCAGCAGTTACGTGGCGGGGGGGGGATATGAGCAGTACTTC. It specifies CASSYVAGGGYEQYF.

The CDR3 region has the DNA TGTGCCAGCAGCGCGCGGGAAATTTCTATCTACGAGCAGTACTTC. Protein sequence: CASSAREISIYEQYF. The genes are TRBV9 and TRBJ2-7, with a weak D call TRBD2 (6 bases). V lost 3 bases, J lost 3 bases, and 16 bases lay in between. The germline V gene has CDR1 SGDLS and CDR2 YYNGEE. CDR3 length equals 15 residues.

This clone was seen just once. The V call is TRBV18, the J call TRBJ1-3; no reliable D call. The germline V gene encodes CDR1 KGHSH and CDR2 LQKENI. The CDR3 covers 12 residues. Trimming cost V 6 bases and J 4 bases, with 7 bases left between them. CDR3 sequence (DNA): TGTGCCAGCTCCCAGAGGGGAAACACCATATATTTT. Translated: CASSQRGNTIYF.

The chain combines TRBV6-6 with TRBJ1-4; 7 bases are shared with TRBD1. Germline-derived CDR1 and CDR2 are MNHNY and SVGAGI (reference sequence). The CDR3 extends over 14 amino acids. Losses at the gene ends were 6 bases for V and 8 bases for J; bases not matched to a gene: 9. The CDR3 nucleotides are TGTGCCAGCAGGACAGGGTCGTACGGGGAAAAACTGTTTTTT. It codes for CASRTGSYGEKLFF.

The CDR3 nucleotides are TGTGCCAGCAGCTTATTAGCGGGAGGCGGCGGGGAGCTGTTTTTT. Translated: CASSLLAGGGGELFF. J is TRBJ2-2 and V is TRBV11-1, with 10 bases matching TRBD2. Germline loops: CDR1 SGHAT, CDR2 FQDESV (reference sequence). Trimming at V came to 2 bases and at J to 7 bases, leaving 4 bases not matched to a gene. The CDR3 consists of 15 residues.

This clone was counted once. DNA for the CDR3: TGCGCCAGCGGCAGGGGACCTATGAACACTGAAGCTTTCTTT. It encodes CASGRGPMNTEAFF. The chain recombines TRBV5-1 with TRBJ1-1; D perhaps matches TRBD1 (6 bases). The CDR3 is made up of 14 amino acids. Trimming pared 7 bases from V and 0 bases from J, leaving 13 bases between. Germline CDR1 reads SGHRS; CDR2 reads YFSETQ.

This chain connects TRBV20-1 to TRBJ2-1; no definite D call. The V and J ends lost 6 bases and 11 bases respectively, with 11 bases between them. The germline V gene encodes CDR1 DFQATT and CDR2 SNEGSKA (reference sequence). The CDR3 extends over 10 amino acids. The CDR3, as DNA: TGCAGTGCCGAGGTGGAGAAGCAGTTCTTC. Its protein product is CSAEVEKQFF.

The genes are TRBV25-1 and TRBJ2-3; D gene uncertain. The CDR3 is made up of 12 amino acids. The V gene lost 6 bases and the J gene lost 3 bases, with 7 bases spanning the gap. Germline lookup yields CDR1 MGHDK and CDR2 SYGVNS. Here the CDR3 DNA reads TGTGCCAGCAGAGACAAAACAGATACGCAGTATTTT. Protein product: CASRDKTDTQYF.

CDR3 sequence: CASSLERQGYGYTF. The CDR3 DNA sequence: TGTGCCAGCAGCTTGGAACGACAGGGGTATGGCTACACCTTC. The chain carries TRBV5-4 and TRBJ1-2; 8 bases match TRBD1. The junction had 3 bases not matched to a gene; V was cut back by 0 bases and J by 5 bases. The CDR3 spans 14 residues. In germline, CDR1 is SGHNT, CDR2 YYREEE (reference sequence).

The gene calls are TRBV9 and TRBJ2-2; D remains unclear. CDR3 length: 15 residues. Trimming removed 4 bases at V and 5 bases at J, with 15 bases between. Per germline, CDR1 SGDLS and CDR2 YYNGEE. CDR3 region: CASSMSVGVTGELFF. The CDR3 DNA is TGTGCCAGCAGCATGAGCGTCGGAGTAACCGGGGAGCTGTTTTTT.

The chain has TRBV2 and TRBJ2-7; TRBD2 is a possible D gene (6 bases). The CDR3 sequence is 11 residues long. Germline V gene data show CDR1 as SNHLY and CDR2 as FYNNEI. The V end was cut by 6 bases, the J end by 9 bases, with 12 bases between. The CDR3, as DNA: TGTGCCAGCAGCGAGAGAGCGGGGCAGTACTTC. It is translated as CASSERAGQYF. Combining the CDR3 with reference TRBV2 and TRBJ2-7 gives the whole variable domain EPEVTQTPSHQVTQMGQEVILRCVPISNHLYFYWYRQILGQKVEFLVSFYNNEISEKSEIFDDQFSVERPDGSNFTLKIRSTKLEDSAMYFCASSERAGQYFGPGTRLTVT.